This T cell receptor (beta chain) was sequenced in a study of blood T cells in healthy people across ages. Study results and caveats: Underestimates were what the diversity estimates from one million T cells were considered to be.

Samples had at least 6 million PBMCs isolated from them. The CDR3 totals 12 residues. The germline gives CDR1 SQVTM, CDR2 ANQGSEA. A second roughly 6 to 12 cycle PCR used barcoded and J-beta primers. Each CDR3 protein is one row after TCRdb ran MiXCR on the 5' RACE reads. This sample has 780,000 or so distinct CDR3 sequences; 20% to 30% occur once, and the top ten carry under 4%. For this clonotype: The antigen is unknown.

The sample was also linked to a second study, of T cells of mothers and their children. As reported in that work: Biologically related mothers and children overlapped slightly more than unrelated pairs, a non-significant difference.

J is TRBJ2-1 and V is TRBV29-1; D possibly corresponds to TRBD1 (5 bases). The J call is in doubt because the DNA end fits TRBJ2-7 better. The TCR originated in a boy aged 10-17 years in good health. The sequenced material came from blood. CDR3 protein: CSVESTVNEQYF. The CDR3, as DNA: TGCAGCGTTGAATCGACAGTCAACGAGCAGTACTTC.